This T cell receptor beta chain is from a study of cytomegalovirus exposure and HLA in healthy donors. The study, taken as a whole, reports: Researchers reported that a few CMV-associated chains were confirmed in vitro as CMV antigen-specific.

The V gene's germline CDR1 is SSHAT and CDR2 FNYEAQ (reference sequence). The CDR3 runs to 18 residues. V was pared by 5 bases and J by 4 bases, with 15 bases of the junction left unmatched. The PCR used 60 Vbeta and 13 Jbeta primers. Profiling relied on immunoSEQ multiplex PCR, and the TCRdb table lists in-frame clones only, not all of them. Of approximately 98,000 clones detected, approximately 72% appear once; the ten largest clones hold 10% to 11%. At sampling all donors were nominally healthy, likely with unrecorded immune exposures. Only a few counts were recorded for this clone. Antigen: not known.

The chain combines TRBV7-7 with TRBJ1-3; 9 bases fit TRBD1. The TCR sequence derives from a man between 18 and 29 years old in good health and CMV-seropositive. The sequenced sample consisted of PBMCs. In DNA form, the CDR3 reads TGTGCCAGCAGCCAACTTCATTCTACAGGGGGCATAGGAAACACCATATATTTT. Its translation is CASSQLHSTGGIGNTIYF.